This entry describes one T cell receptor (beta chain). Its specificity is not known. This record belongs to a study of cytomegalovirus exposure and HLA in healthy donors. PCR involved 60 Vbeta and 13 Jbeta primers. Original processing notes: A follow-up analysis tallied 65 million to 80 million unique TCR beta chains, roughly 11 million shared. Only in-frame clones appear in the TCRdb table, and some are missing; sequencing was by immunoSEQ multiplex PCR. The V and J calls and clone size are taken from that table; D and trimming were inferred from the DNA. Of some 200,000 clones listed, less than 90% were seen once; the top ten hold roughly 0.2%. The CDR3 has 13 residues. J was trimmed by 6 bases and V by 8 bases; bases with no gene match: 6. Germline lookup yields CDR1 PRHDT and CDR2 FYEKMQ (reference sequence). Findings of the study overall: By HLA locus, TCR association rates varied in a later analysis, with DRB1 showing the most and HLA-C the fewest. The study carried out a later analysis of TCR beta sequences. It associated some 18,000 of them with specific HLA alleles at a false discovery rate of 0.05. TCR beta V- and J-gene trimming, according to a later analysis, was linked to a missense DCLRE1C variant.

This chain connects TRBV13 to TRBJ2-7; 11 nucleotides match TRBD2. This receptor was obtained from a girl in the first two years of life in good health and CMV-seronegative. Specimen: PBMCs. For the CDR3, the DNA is TGTGCCAGCGGTAGCGGGGGGGCCGGCGAGCAGTACTTC. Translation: CASGSGGAGEQYF.